The present entry profiles one TCR beta chain with its context. The authors prepared UMI-labeled TRB cDNA libraries by 5' RACE. For each CDR3 protein, TCRdb gives one entry from its re-call of the 5' RACE reads, without DNA. This specimen shows 80,000 to 95,000 distinct CDR3 sequences; the ten leading clones hold more than 1.5%. This sample is part of a study of CXCR3-negative and CXCR3-positive naive CD8 T cells. The CDR3 has 15 residues. Germline V CDR1 and CDR2: LGHNA, YSLEER. This rearrangement joins TRBV4-3 to TRBJ2-7; the D call from TCRdb, TRBD1, cannot be confirmed without DNA. Sequenced sample: naive CXCR3- CD8+ T cells from blood. Subset indicated: CD45RO-CCR7+CD27+CD95- naive CD8+ T cells lacking CXCR3 (TNR3-). This clonotype was sampled from a human donor in good health. Some clones in this sample may be carry-over from other donors' samples. The CDR3 loop reads CASSQDPGQGNEQYF.